This is a list of T cell receptor beta chains from one sample in a study of early T cells in non-severe SARS-CoV-2 infection. TCRdb re-called the 5' RACE reads with MiXCR, one entry per CDR3 protein. The sample holds about 29,000 distinct CDR3 sequences, 5% to 7% seen once. Source material: whole blood. The source of these receptors is an adult who was a healthcare worker with PCR-confirmed SARS-CoV-2 infection or an uninfected control (not recorded which). CDR3s include the opening cysteine and the closing phenylalanine or tryptophan. D genes are given only for firm matches. Clone size, where shown, is once, few, many, or a class for clones that have expanded.

j_call clone_size cdr3_length d_call v_call cdr3_aa cdr3_nt
TRBJ1-2 medium-sized 17 TRBD1 TRBV6-2/TRBV6-3 CASRTLRTGRGVYGYTF TGTGCCAGCAGAACACTTCGGACAGGGAGAGGAGTCTATGGCTACACCTTC
TRBJ2-2 few 15 . TRBV21-1 CASSPDRENTGELFF TGTGCCAGCAGTCCGGACAGGGAGAACACCGGGGAGCTGTTTTTT
TRBJ1-1 many 14 . TRBV29-1 CSVGRTTVSTEAFF TGCAGCGTTGGGAGGACTACGGTGAGCACTGAAGCTTTCTTT
TRBJ1-3 few 13 . TRBV30 CAAEGTSGNTIYF TGTGCGGCGGAGGGGACCTCTGGAAACACCATATATTTT
TRBJ2-7 . 13 . TRBV5-1 CASSLRGSYEQYF TGCGCCAGCAGCTTGAGGGGTTCCTACGAGCAGTACTTC
TRBJ2-6 . 16 TRBD2 TRBV5-1 CASSESGAPGANVLTF TGCGCCAGCAGTGAGAGCGGGGCACCTGGGGCCAACGTCCTGACTTTC
TRBJ1-5 many 13 . TRBV7-2 CASSLGSDQPQHF TGTGCCAGCAGCTTAGGATCGGACCAGCCCCAGCATTTT
TRBJ1-2 many 12 . TRBV6-2/TRBV6-3 CASSDGDYGYTF TGTGCCAGCAGTGACGGAGACTATGGCTACACCTTC
TRBJ1-5 many 11 . TRBV19 CASSIDRAQHF TGTGCCAGTAGTATAGATCGGGCCCAGCATTTT
TRBJ2-7 many 14 TRBD2 TRBV7-2 CASSRGRVSYEQYF TGTGCCAGCAGCCGCGGGAGGGTCTCCTACGAGCAGTACTTC
TRBJ2-3 many 16 TRBD2 TRBV6-2/TRBV6-3 CASSPRLAGSTDTQYF TGTGCCAGCAGTCCTCGACTAGCGGGATCAACAGATACGCAGTATTTT
TRBJ1-5 many 14 . TRBV9 CASSSGLSNQPQHF TGTGCCAGCAGCTCGGGCCTTAGCAATCAGCCCCAGCATTTT
TRBJ1-2 many 16 TRBD1 TRBV11-2 CASSSPRAHRGSGYTF TGTGCCAGCAGCTCCCCGCGGGCCCACAGGGGTTCGGGCTACACCTTC
TRBJ2-3 many 13 . TRBV7-9 CASSLLSTDTQYF TGTGCCAGCAGCTTACTAAGCACAGATACGCAGTATTTT
TRBJ2-7 many 14 . TRBV28 CASRLGPPPYEQYF TGTGCCAGCAGGCTGGGACCACCCCCATACGAGCAGTACTTC
TRBJ1-1 many 15 TRBD1 TRBV7-9 CASSLVDRGWTEAFF TGTGCCAGCAGCTTAGTGGACAGGGGTTGGACTGAAGCTTTCTTT
TRBJ2-1 medium-sized 16 . TRBV5-1 CASSFNYGSGVDEQFF TGCGCCAGCAGCTTTAATTATGGGTCCGGGGTCGATGAGCAGTTCTTC
TRBJ2-3 many 14 TRBD1 TRBV19 CASRPGQDTDTQYF TGTGCCAGTAGACCGGGACAGGACACAGATACGCAGTATTTT
TRBJ2-3 few 15 TRBD2 TRBV11-2 CASSLAGLAWYEQYF TGTGCCAGCAGCTTAGCGGGACTAGCATGGTATGAGCAGTATTTT
TRBJ2-7 . 12 . TRBV28 CASSPAYDEQYF TGTGCCAGCAGCCCGGCATACGACGAGCAGTACTTC
TRBJ2-7 . 15 . TRBV11-2 CASSLDLGIPYEQYF TGTGCCAGCAGCTTAGATCTCGGGATCCCCTACGAGCAGTACTTC
TRBJ1-5 many 15 TRBD1 TRBV19 CASSMGDRPYQPQHF TGTGCCAGTAGTATGGGGGACAGGCCATATCAGCCCCAGCATTTT